This is a list of T cell receptor beta chains from one sample in a study of blood T cells in healthy people across ages. TCRdb reanalysed the 5' RACE reads using MiXCR and keeps one entry per CDR3 protein. The sample includes hundreds of thousands of distinct CDR3 sequences, about 52% seen only once; the top ten take roughly 31%. What was sequenced was blood. The receptors were gathered from a woman aged 55-69 years in good health. Both conserved end residues are part of each CDR3. The D gene is left open where the match is weak. The listing skips clone size in some rows; elsewhere it reads once, few, many or a size class.

>-|TRBV20-1|-|TRBJ2-1
TGCAGTCCAATCCAGGGGAGGAGCTCCTACAATGAGCAGTTCTTC
CSPIQGRSSYNEQFF
>-|TRBV6-2/TRBV6-3|TRBD2|TRBJ2-2
TGTGCCAGCAGCGCGAGGACTAGCGGGGACACCGGGGAGCTGTTTTTT
CASSARTSGDTGELFF
>-|TRBV27|TRBD2|TRBJ2-5
TGTGCCAGCACCGTGGGCGGGAGTCGACAAGAGACCCAGTACTTC
CASTVGGSRQETQYF
>few|TRBV6-5|TRBD2|TRBJ2-3
TGTGCCAGCAGTTACTCGGCTAGCGGGAGAACAGATACGCAGTATTTT
CASSYSASGRTDTQYF
>-|TRBV7-9|-|TRBJ1-2
TGTGCCAGCAGCTTAGCCCCGGGGGAGTACCCCGGCTACACCTTC
CASSLAPGEYPGYTF
>-|TRBV2|-|TRBJ1-2
TGTGCCAGCAGTGAAGGGGGCCCCTTAAACTATGGCTACACCTTC
CASSEGGPLNYGYTF
>-|TRBV15|-|TRBJ2-7
TGTGCCACCAGCAGAGATAATGGCTACGAGCAGTACTTC
CATSRDNGYEQYF
>few|TRBV7-2|-|TRBJ1-1
TGTGCCAGCAGCTTAATCGTCCAGCGGGGCACTGAAGCTTTCTTT
CASSLIVQRGTEAFF
>few|TRBV20-1|-|TRBJ1-4
TGCAGTGCCAACCGCCCAGCAACTAATGAAAAACTGTTTTTT
CSANRPATNEKLFF
>many|TRBV7-3|TRBD1|TRBJ1-6
TGTGCCAGCAGCCGGGACAGGGCCTATAATTCACCCCTCCACTTT
CASSRDRAYNSPLHF
>-|TRBV20-1|-|TRBJ1-1
TGCAGTGCTAATAAGCATCCGGGGGCCTTGAACACTGAAGCTTTCTTT
CSANKHPGALNTEAFF
>-|TRBV6-2/TRBV6-3|TRBD2|TRBJ2-7
TGTGCCAGCAGTTACAGGCTAACGGGTAGCGGGAGCTCCTACGAGCAGTACTTC
CASSYRLTGSGSSYEQYF
>-|TRBV7-9|-|TRBJ2-2
TGTGCCAGCAGTCCTTCCTCCACTAGTTCCGGGGAGCTGTTTTTT
CASSPSSTSSGELFF
>many|TRBV20-1|-|TRBJ2-5
TGCAGTGGGGCGGCAGACCAAGAGACCCAGTACTTC
CSGAADQETQYF
>-|TRBV29-1|-|TRBJ1-1
TGCAGCGTTGAAAGTTCAGCGGCCACTGAAGCTTTCTTT
CSVESSAATEAFF
>-|TRBV5-1|TRBD2|TRBJ2-1
TGCGCCAGCAGCTTGCCCTCGGCGGGAGGGCCGAGGAATGAGCAGTTCTTC
CASSLPSAGGPRNEQFF
>few|TRBV10-3|-|TRBJ2-3
TGTGCCATCAGTGGCCCGGGCACAGATACGCAGTATTTT
CAISGPGTDTQYF
>few|TRBV20-1|TRBD1|TRBJ2-1
TGCAGTGCTTTCTTTTCCGGGACAGGGGGCTACAATGAGCAGTTCTTC
CSAFFSGTGGYNEQFF
>-|TRBV7-9|-|TRBJ1-1
TGTGCCAGCAGCTCTACCCCGGTGACAAAGAACACTGAAGCTTTCTTT
CASSSTPVTKNTEAFF
>-|TRBV12-3/TRBV12-4|TRBD2|TRBJ2-7
TGTGCCAGCAGTACGACTAGCGGGTCGAGCGAGCAGTACTTC
CASSTTSGSSEQYF
>many|TRBV7-2|-|TRBJ2-3
TGTGCCAGCAGCTTTGGACAGCACACAGATACGCAGTATTTT
CASSFGQHTDTQYF
>-|TRBV9|-|TRBJ1-1
TGTGCCAGCAGCGTTTCCCCCCTTACCCGGGGGCGATTGAACACTGAAGCTTTCTTT
CASSVSPLTRGRLNTEAFF
>few|TRBV28|-|TRBJ2-1
TGTGCCAGCAGTGAACCGGGACTCTCGTACAATGAGCAGTTCTTC
CASSEPGLSYNEQFF
>-|TRBV5-1|-|TRBJ1-2
TGCGCCAGCAGCTTGGAGGGAGAGGTTAACTATGGCTACACCTTC
CASSLEGEVNYGYTF
>-|TRBV4-1|TRBD1|TRBJ1-2
TGCGCCAGCAGCCTCGGACAGGGAGATAACTATGGCTACACCTTC
CASSLGQGDNYGYTF
>few|TRBV6-2/TRBV6-3|-|TRBJ2-7
TGTGCCAGCACCTACCGGGGACCAAAATACGAGCAGTACTTC
CASTYRGPKYEQYF
>-|TRBV20-1|-|TRBJ2-3
TGCAGTGCTAGAGGGGGGCTCTTCACAGATACGCAGTATTTT
CSARGGLFTDTQYF
>once|TRBV20-1|-|TRBJ2-5
TGCAGTGCCAAGGCTACTAGTTGGAGAGAGACCCAGTACTTC
CSAKATSWRETQYF
>-|TRBV5-6|TRBD2|TRBJ2-1
TGTGCCAGCAGCCTAGAGCGGGAGGCGTCCTACAATGAGCAGTTCTTC
CASSLEREASYNEQFF
>few|TRBV4-2|TRBD2|TRBJ2-3
TGTGCCAGCAGCCGGGGTAGCGGGAGCACAGATACGCAGTATTTT
CASSRGSGSTDTQYF
>-|TRBV5-1|TRBD1|TRBJ2-7
TGCGCCAGCAGTTCGGGGGCCGGGACAGGATCCTACGAGCAGTACTTC
CASSSGAGTGSYEQYF
>few|TRBV7-2|-|TRBJ2-2
TGTGCCAGCAGCCCAAACTTACGGGGCGGAAGATCCGGGGAGCTGTTTTTT
CASSPNLRGGRSGELFF